Below, one TCR beta chain is given with its context. These data originate in a study of long-term antiretroviral therapy in people with HIV. Survey-level immunoSEQ v3.0 assays were run. The table came from immunoSEQ multiplex PCR; TCRdb's copy has only in-frame clones and leaves some out. The sample consists of about 15,000 clones, approximately 80% of them appearing once. The origin of this receptor is a middle-aged man with HIV. The sequenced sample was unsorted PBMCs, obtained just before starting antiretroviral therapy.

The chain's CDR3 is CASSYMGQANTGELFF. In DNA form, the CDR3 reads TGTGCCAGCAGCTATATGGGGCAGGCGAACACCGGGGAGCTGTTTTTT. This chain connects TRBV7-9 to TRBJ2-2; a possible D gene is TRBD1 (5 bases). CDR3 length: 16 amino acids. CDR1 is SEHNR, CDR2 FQNEAQ, per germline (reference sequence). V shed 4 bases and J shed 0 bases, with 12 bases lying between them.